This is a list of T cell receptor beta chains from one sample in a study of cytomegalovirus exposure and HLA in healthy donors. Sequencing was performed with immunoSEQ multiplex PCR; in TCRdb, only in-frame clones are kept and a portion is missing. The sample holds about 120,000 clones; over 75% are singletons and the top ten take around 1.6%. Sequencing was done on a sample of PBMCs. All receptors come from a young woman in good health and CMV-seronegative. CDR3s include the opening cysteine and the closing phenylalanine or tryptophan. The order of the fields is clone size, D gene, V gene, J gene, CDR3 DNA, CDR3 protein. D genes are given only for firm matches. Size is stated for part of the rows, as once, few or many counts, or as a class when the clone is expanded.

clone_size: -; d_call: -; v_call: TRBV21-1; j_call: TRBJ1-1; cdr3_nt: TGTGCCAGCAGCTCTATAAGAAACACTGAAGCTTTCTTT; cdr3_aa: CASSSIRNTEAFF
clone_size: -; d_call: -; v_call: TRBV18; j_call: TRBJ2-7; cdr3_nt: TGTGCCAGCTCACCACGGGGGCGTGAGGAAGAGCAGTACTTC; cdr3_aa: CASSPRGREEEQYF
clone_size: -; d_call: -; v_call: TRBV6-6; j_call: TRBJ1-5; cdr3_nt: TGTGCCAGCAGATCGGGGAGTTGGGGTCAGCCCCAGCATTTT; cdr3_aa: CASRSGSWGQPQHF
clone_size: few; d_call: -; v_call: TRBV25-1; j_call: TRBJ1-4; cdr3_nt: TGTGCCAGCAGTGATCCCAGGTGGGATGAAAAACTGTTTTTT; cdr3_aa: CASSDPRWDEKLFF
clone_size: -; d_call: -; v_call: TRBV6-5; j_call: TRBJ2-2; cdr3_nt: TGTGCCAGCAGTTACTCGGGACAGAACACCGGGGAGCTGTTTTTT; cdr3_aa: CASSYSGQNTGELFF
clone_size: -; d_call: -; v_call: TRBV7-2; j_call: TRBJ1-1; cdr3_nt: TGTGCCAGCAGCCCCTCCTACGGGTTATCGAACACTGAAGCTTTCTTT; cdr3_aa: CASSPSYGLSNTEAFF
clone_size: -; d_call: -; v_call: TRBV27; j_call: TRBJ2-5; cdr3_nt: TGTGCCAGCAGTTTCGGGTTTAGGGGGGGAAAGGGGGAGACCCAGTACTTC; cdr3_aa: CASSFGFRGGKGETQYF
clone_size: -; d_call: -; v_call: TRBV19; j_call: TRBJ1-3; cdr3_nt: TGTGCCAGTAGGTACCAGGGGTTCGGAAACACCATATATTTT; cdr3_aa: CASRYQGFGNTIYF
clone_size: -; d_call: -; v_call: TRBV6-1; j_call: TRBJ2-4; cdr3_nt: TGTGCCAGCAGCGCTGGTGACTTCAACATTCAGTACTTC; cdr3_aa: CASSAGDFNIQYF
clone_size: -; d_call: -; v_call: TRBV30; j_call: TRBJ1-1; cdr3_nt: TGTGCCTGGCACATTTACACTGAAGCTTTCTTT; cdr3_aa: CAWHIYTEAFF
clone_size: -; d_call: TRBD1; v_call: TRBV30; j_call: TRBJ1-4; cdr3_nt: TGTGCCTGGACCAGGGCCGGGACAGGGGTTGTCACTAATGAAAAACTGTTTTTT; cdr3_aa: CAWTRAGTGVVTNEKLFF
clone_size: -; d_call: -; v_call: TRBV4-1; j_call: TRBJ2-2; cdr3_nt: TGCGCCAGCAGCCAATCATGGGGGAGGAGGAACACCGGGGAGCTGTTTTTT; cdr3_aa: CASSQSWGRRNTGELFF
clone_size: -; d_call: TRBD1; v_call: TRBV7-9; j_call: TRBJ2-7; cdr3_nt: TGTGCCAGCAGCGCCCACCCGGGGACAGTTTCTTACGAGCAGTACTTC; cdr3_aa: CASSAHPGTVSYEQYF
clone_size: -; d_call: TRBD1; v_call: TRBV7-8; j_call: TRBJ1-1; cdr3_nt: TGTGCCAGCAGCCTTACCAGACAGGGAAAGAACACTGAAGCTTTCTTT; cdr3_aa: CASSLTRQGKNTEAFF
clone_size: -; d_call: -; v_call: TRBV7-8; j_call: TRBJ2-6; cdr3_nt: TGTGCCAGCAGCCCGCCGGGAAGAGGGGCCAACGTCCTGACTTTC; cdr3_aa: CASSPPGRGANVLTF
clone_size: -; d_call: TRBD1; v_call: TRBV19; j_call: TRBJ2-7; cdr3_nt: TGTGCCAGTAGTATAGGGACGACAGGGACCTCCTACGAGCAGTACTTC; cdr3_aa: CASSIGTTGTSYEQYF
clone_size: -; d_call: TRBD1; v_call: TRBV5-8; j_call: TRBJ2-7; cdr3_nt: TGTGCCAGCAGCTATAAAAGGGGGCTACGAGGGCAGTACTTC; cdr3_aa: CASSYKRGLRGQYF
clone_size: once; d_call: -; v_call: TRBV27; j_call: TRBJ2-3; cdr3_nt: TGTGCCAGCAGTTTCCAGCGGCGGGATACGCAGTATTTT; cdr3_aa: CASSFQRRDTQYF
clone_size: -; d_call: -; v_call: TRBV5-6; j_call: TRBJ2-6; cdr3_nt: TGTGCCAGCAGCTTCTTCTCTGGGGCCAACGTCCTGACTTTC; cdr3_aa: CASSFFSGANVLTF
clone_size: -; d_call: TRBD2; v_call: TRBV5-6; j_call: TRBJ2-3; cdr3_nt: TGTGCCAGCAGCTTACTAGCGGTGGGGGCCCATACGCAGTATTTT; cdr3_aa: CASSLLAVGAHTQYF
clone_size: -; d_call: -; v_call: TRBV12-2; j_call: TRBJ2-7; cdr3_nt: TGTGCAAGTCGCTTAGCGGGGCCAGTAACCTACGAGCAGTACTTC; cdr3_aa: CASRLAGPVTYEQYF
clone_size: -; d_call: -; v_call: TRBV12-5; j_call: TRBJ2-3; cdr3_nt: TGTGCTAGTGGTTTGTCAGCAGGGCGTACCGATACGCAGTATTTT; cdr3_aa: CASGLSAGRTDTQYF
clone_size: few; d_call: -; v_call: TRBV5-4; j_call: TRBJ2-7; cdr3_nt: TGTGCCAGCAGCCCTAGGGGGGGCGCCTACGAGCAGTACTTC; cdr3_aa: CASSPRGGAYEQYF
clone_size: -; d_call: -; v_call: TRBV19; j_call: TRBJ2-7; cdr3_nt: TGTGCCAGTAGTATTGGAGGGGCGTCCTACGAGCAGTACTTC; cdr3_aa: CASSIGGASYEQYF
clone_size: -; d_call: -; v_call: TRBV6-4; j_call: TRBJ2-1; cdr3_nt: TGTGCCAGCAGTCCGCGCGGGCAGCTTAATGAGCAGTTCTTC; cdr3_aa: CASSPRGQLNEQFF
clone_size: -; d_call: -; v_call: TRBV11-2; j_call: TRBJ1-1; cdr3_nt: TGTGCCAGCAGACGGGACACTGAAGCTTTCTTT; cdr3_aa: CASRRDTEAFF
clone_size: once; d_call: TRBD2; v_call: TRBV5-1; j_call: TRBJ2-1; cdr3_nt: TGCGCCAGCAGATTGAGTCTAGCGGGAGGGCCCGTCAATGAGCAGTTCTTC; cdr3_aa: CASRLSLAGGPVNEQFF
clone_size: -; d_call: TRBD1; v_call: TRBV4-3; j_call: TRBJ1-2; cdr3_nt: TGCGCCAGCAGCCCTCGGGACAGGGGAAACTATGGCTACACCTTC; cdr3_aa: CASSPRDRGNYGYTF
clone_size: -; d_call: TRBD1; v_call: TRBV4-3; j_call: TRBJ1-2; cdr3_nt: TGCGCCAGCAGCCCCGCGACAGGGGACGCTTCCTATGGCTACACCTTC; cdr3_aa: CASSPATGDASYGYTF
clone_size: -; d_call: TRBD1; v_call: TRBV10-3; j_call: TRBJ2-5; cdr3_nt: TGTGCCATCAGTGGACAGGGGCAAGAGACCCAGTACTTC; cdr3_aa: CAISGQGQETQYF
clone_size: once; d_call: -; v_call: TRBV6-5; j_call: TRBJ1-1; cdr3_nt: TGTGCCAGCAGTTACGTCCCGACGGGGAACACTGAAGCTTTCTTT; cdr3_aa: CASSYVPTGNTEAFF
clone_size: -; d_call: -; v_call: TRBV27; j_call: TRBJ2-5; cdr3_nt: TGTGCCAGCAGTTTATCGGCGGACACCTATTCCCAAGAGACCCAGTACTTC; cdr3_aa: CASSLSADTYSQETQYF
clone_size: -; d_call: -; v_call: TRBV5-4; j_call: TRBJ1-1; cdr3_nt: TGTGCCAGCAGCTGGGGGGGGCGCTCGGCCTACACTGAAGCTTTCTTT; cdr3_aa: CASSWGGRSAYTEAFF
clone_size: -; d_call: -; v_call: TRBV27; j_call: TRBJ2-2; cdr3_nt: TGTGCCAGCAGTTCCGGTGTAAACACCGGGGAGCTGTTTTTT; cdr3_aa: CASSSGVNTGELFF
clone_size: -; d_call: TRBD1; v_call: TRBV5-8; j_call: TRBJ1-6; cdr3_nt: TGTGCCACCCCGACAGGGCTTGCTTCACCCCTCCACTTT; cdr3_aa: CATPTGLASPLHF
clone_size: -; d_call: -; v_call: TRBV4-1; j_call: TRBJ1-1; cdr3_nt: TGCGCCAGCAGCCAAGGGGGAGGGACGGGGAACACTGAAGCTTTCTTT; cdr3_aa: CASSQGGGTGNTEAFF
clone_size: -; d_call: -; v_call: TRBV6-1; j_call: TRBJ2-7; cdr3_nt: TGTGCCAGCAGTGAAGAGGGGGTAGGCTCCTACGAGCAGTACTTC; cdr3_aa: CASSEEGVGSYEQYF
clone_size: once; d_call: TRBD1; v_call: TRBV2; j_call: TRBJ2-5; cdr3_nt: TGTGCCAGCAGCCCAGGACAGGCTCAAGAGACCCAGTACTTC; cdr3_aa: CASSPGQAQETQYF
clone_size: -; d_call: -; v_call: TRBV28; j_call: TRBJ2-7; cdr3_nt: TGTGCCAGCAGTTCCTGGGCCACACAGGGCTCCTACGAGCAGTACTTC; cdr3_aa: CASSSWATQGSYEQYF
clone_size: -; d_call: -; v_call: TRBV5-1; j_call: TRBJ1-5; cdr3_nt: TGCGCCAGCAGCTTATACGCAGGGGACGATCAGCCCCAGCATTTT; cdr3_aa: CASSLYAGDDQPQHF
clone_size: -; d_call: -; v_call: TRBV9; j_call: TRBJ2-1; cdr3_nt: TGTGCCAGCAGCGCCTCCGGGACTCGCTACAATGAGCAGTTCTTC; cdr3_aa: CASSASGTRYNEQFF
clone_size: -; d_call: -; v_call: TRBV25-1; j_call: TRBJ1-2; cdr3_nt: TGTGCCAGCAGTGCGGGATCCTCAAGCTATGGCTACACCTTC; cdr3_aa: CASSAGSSSYGYTF
clone_size: -; d_call: TRBD2; v_call: TRBV5-5; j_call: TRBJ2-7; cdr3_nt: TGTGCCAGCAGCTCGGGACTAGCGGGAGCGATTAACGAGCAGTACTTC; cdr3_aa: CASSSGLAGAINEQYF
clone_size: -; d_call: TRBD2; v_call: TRBV7-9; j_call: TRBJ2-2; cdr3_nt: TGTGCCAGCAGCTTGCGGGAGGGGAACACCGGGGAGCTGTTTTTT; cdr3_aa: CASSLREGNTGELFF
clone_size: few; d_call: -; v_call: TRBV19; j_call: TRBJ1-1; cdr3_nt: TGTGCCAGTAGTGAGGCACTGAACATTGAAGCTTTCTTT; cdr3_aa: CASSEALNIEAFF
clone_size: few; d_call: TRBD2; v_call: TRBV12-5; j_call: TRBJ2-3; cdr3_nt: TGTGCTAGTGGGCCGGGACTAGCGATCACAGATACGCAGTATTTT; cdr3_aa: CASGPGLAITDTQYF
clone_size: -; d_call: -; v_call: TRBV4-2; j_call: TRBJ1-2; cdr3_nt: TGTGCCAGCAGCCAGGGGACTGGGTATGGCTACACCTTC; cdr3_aa: CASSQGTGYGYTF
clone_size: -; d_call: -; v_call: TRBV18; j_call: TRBJ2-7; cdr3_nt: TGTGCCAGCTCACCCCAGGGGAGTGGGTACGAGCAGTACTTC; cdr3_aa: CASSPQGSGYEQYF
clone_size: once; d_call: -; v_call: TRBV7-9; j_call: TRBJ2-7; cdr3_nt: TGTGCCAGCACAAACCAGGGAATCCTCTACGAGCAGTACTTC; cdr3_aa: CASTNQGILYEQYF
clone_size: -; d_call: TRBD1; v_call: TRBV10-3; j_call: TRBJ2-2; cdr3_nt: TGTGCCATCAGTCCCCCGGGACAGGGGTTTAACGGGGAGCTGTTTTTT; cdr3_aa: CAISPPGQGFNGELFF
clone_size: -; d_call: TRBD1; v_call: TRBV6-1; j_call: TRBJ1-2; cdr3_nt: TGTGCCAGCAGCCCCGGGACAGAATATGGCTACACCTTC; cdr3_aa: CASSPGTEYGYTF
clone_size: -; d_call: -; v_call: TRBV13; j_call: TRBJ1-1; cdr3_nt: TGTGCCAGCCAACGCCAGGGGTCCATGAACACTGAAGCTTTCTTT; cdr3_aa: CASQRQGSMNTEAFF
clone_size: -; d_call: TRBD1; v_call: TRBV7-9; j_call: TRBJ1-2; cdr3_nt: TGTGCCAGCAGCTTAGGGTTTCGGCAGGGGGGTGGCTACACCTTC; cdr3_aa: CASSLGFRQGGGYTF
clone_size: few; d_call: TRBD1; v_call: TRBV6-1; j_call: TRBJ2-7; cdr3_nt: TGTGCCAGCAGAGAGGGACAGCTCGACTACGAGCAGTACTTC; cdr3_aa: CASREGQLDYEQYF
clone_size: -; d_call: TRBD2; v_call: TRBV2; j_call: TRBJ2-7; cdr3_nt: TGTGCCAGCAGTTCGACTAGCGGGATCTACGAGCAGTACTTC; cdr3_aa: CASSSTSGIYEQYF
clone_size: -; d_call: -; v_call: TRBV29-1; j_call: TRBJ1-1; cdr3_nt: TGCAGCGTTGCACGGGGAAGCACTGAAGCTTTCTTT; cdr3_aa: CSVARGSTEAFF
clone_size: once; d_call: -; v_call: TRBV19; j_call: TRBJ1-4; cdr3_nt: TGTGCCAGTAGTAGTGCAGAAGAAACTAATGAAAAACTGTTTTTT; cdr3_aa: CASSSAEETNEKLFF